This T cell receptor beta chain was documented in a study of type 1 and type 2 diabetes patients. Study as a whole: Magnetic bead positive selection isolated CD4+ or CD8+ T cells from PBMCs. The whole study generated about 19 million paired-end reads. Study outcomes and limitations: V and J gene usage correlated at around 0.97 between type 2 diabetes and control samples. With limited T2D and control samples, some T1D-only expanded clones may not be T1D-specific.

Trimming removed 5 bases from V and 9 bases from J, with 14 bases in between. The CDR3 contains 14 residues. The V gene's germline CDR1 is SEHNR and CDR2 FQNEAQ (reference sequence). Genomic DNA was the PCR template. The TCR beta CDR3 region was amplified using 30 forward and 13 reverse primers. Via MiXCR, TCRdb re-called the multiplex PCR reads, giving one row per CDR3 protein. Among more than 250,000 distinct CDR3 sequences, 47% were seen once, and the ten largest hold approximately 15%. For this clonotype: Antigen: not known.

Specimen: peripheral blood mononuclear cells (PBMCs). The sequence came from a man between 18 and 29 years old with type 2 diabetes. The chain links TRBV7-9 to TRBJ1-6; no reliable D call. CDR3 amino acids: CASSVGHSSSPLHF. CDR3 coding DNA: TGTGCCAGCAGCGTAGGGCATAGTAGTTCACCCCTCCACTTT. The full variable domain, with the rest looked up from reference TRBV7-9 and TRBJ1-6, is DTGVSQNPRHKITKRGQNVTFRCDPISEHNRLYWYRQTLGQGPEFLTYFQNEAQLEKSRLLSDRFSAERPKGSFSTLEIQRTEQGDSAMYLCASSVGHSSSPLHFGNGTRLTVT.